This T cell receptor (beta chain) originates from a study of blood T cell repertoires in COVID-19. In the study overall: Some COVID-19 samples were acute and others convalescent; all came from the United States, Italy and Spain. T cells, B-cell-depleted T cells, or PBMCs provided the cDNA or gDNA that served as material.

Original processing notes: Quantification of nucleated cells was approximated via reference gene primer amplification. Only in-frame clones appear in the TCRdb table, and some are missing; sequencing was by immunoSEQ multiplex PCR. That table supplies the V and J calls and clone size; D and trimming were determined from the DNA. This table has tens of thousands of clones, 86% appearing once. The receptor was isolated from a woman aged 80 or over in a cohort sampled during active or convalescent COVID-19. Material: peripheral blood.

As DNA, the CDR3 is TGTGCCAGCAGCTTGGATGCGGTGCCGATCCGTGAGCAGTTCTTC. It is translated as CASSLDAVPIREQFF. The chain joins TRBV11-3 to TRBJ2-1; D gene ambiguous. The CDR3 totals 15 residues. V lost 3 bases, J lost 9 bases, and 18 bases lay in between. Germline lookup yields CDR1 SGHNT and CDR2 YENEEA.